These 32 T cell receptor beta chains came from one sample sequenced in a study of cytomegalovirus exposure and HLA in healthy donors. The PCR ran on 60 Vbeta and 13 Jbeta primers. Only in-frame clones appear in the TCRdb table, and some are missing; sequencing was by immunoSEQ multiplex PCR. The table has tens of thousands of clones, just over 65% seen once. The sequenced sample consisted of PBMCs. The receptors originated from a woman aged 25 to 39 in good health and CMV-seronegative.

There are a few counts of this clone. This chain uses TRBV6-1 with TRBJ1-1, with unresolved D. V lost 10 bases and J lost 5, with 14 bases in between. The CDR3 sequence is 12 residues long. Germline CDR1 MNHNS, CDR2 SASEGT. The CDR3 spells CATEGGRTEAFF. CDR3 nucleotide sequence: TGTGCCACCGAGGGAGGGCGGACTGAAGCTTTCTTT.

The chain has TRBV7-6 and TRBJ1-2; 7 bases agree with TRBD1. Trimming at V came to 2 bases and at J to 5 bases, leaving 23 bases not matched to a gene. The length of the CDR3 is 20 residues. Germline V gives CDR1 SGHVS, CDR2 FNYEAQ. DNA for the CDR3: TGTGCCAGCAGCTTATTTCAATTGAGAGGGGAAACGGGACAGACATATGGCTACACCTTC. It specifies CASSLFQLRGETGQTYGYTF.

This sequence joins TRBV7-2 and TRBJ2-5; 11 nucleotides align to TRBD2. Trimming cost V 1 base and J 5 bases; bases outside gene matches: 3. The germline V gene encodes CDR1 SGHTA and CDR2 FQGNSA. The CDR3 covers 15 residues. CDR3 DNA sequence: TGTGCCAGCAGCTTAGTAGCGGGGGGGCATGAGACCCAGTACTTC. As protein: CASSLVAGGHETQYF.

J is TRBJ2-1 and V is TRBV19; 8 nucleotides line up with TRBD2. CDR3 size: 15 residues. Trimming removed 5 bases from V and 8 bases from J; junction bases left unmatched: 11. The germline V gene encodes CDR1 LNHDA and CDR2 SQIVND (reference sequence). CDR3: CASSSGGAGKDEQFF. The CDR3 DNA follows: TGTGCCAGTAGTTCCGGGGGGGCCGGTAAGGATGAGCAGTTCTTC.

In this sample, this clone turned up a few times. The CDR3 carries no conserved terminal phenylalanine or tryptophan, so it likely arises from a read error. The chain employs TRBV30 and TRBJ1-4; D not resolved. CDR3 size: 13 residues. CDR1 and CDR2 from the germline V gene are GTSNPN and SVGIG (reference sequence). The CDR3 nucleotides read TGTGTCTGGACTCCCGGGACTAATGAAAAACTGTTTGTT. Translation: CVWTPGTNEKLFV.

This chain connects TRBV7-2 to TRBJ1-5; a possible D gene is TRBD1 (5 bases). Germline CDR1 is SGHTA and CDR2 is FQGNSA. Trimming left V 5 bases short and J 0 bases short, with 11 bases between. The CDR3 has 15 amino acids. The CDR3 DNA sequence: TGTGCCAGCAGCACCGGGGACTATAGCAATCAGCCCCAGCATTTT. This sequence encodes CASSTGDYSNQPQHF.

The V gene is TRBV2, the J gene TRBJ2-5, with D perhaps matching TRBD2 (7 bases). Trimming stripped 7 bases from V and 7 bases from J, with 16 bases between. Germline lookup yields CDR1 SNHLY and CDR2 FYNNEI. The CDR3 runs 13 residues. CDR3 sequence reads: CASTEGGSGTQYF. In nucleotides, the CDR3 is TGTGCCAGCACCGAGGGGGGGTCAGGGACCCAGTACTTC.

This clone was counted a single time. V usage is TRBV30 and J usage is TRBJ1-2; unclear D gene. The CDR3 runs 11 residues. Looked up from germline, CDR1 is GTSNPN and CDR2 is SVGIG (reference sequence). V gave up 2 bases and J gave up 3 bases, with 4 bases separating them. This chain's CDR3 is CAWSLYYGYTF. For the CDR3, the DNA is TGTGCCTGGAGTCTCTACTATGGCTACACCTTC. Supplemented by reference TRBV30 and TRBJ1-2, the full variable domain reads SQTIHQWPATLVQPVGSPLSLECTVEGTSNPNLYWYRQAAGRGLQLLFYSVGIGQISSEVPQNLSASRPQDRQFILSSKKLLLSDSGFYLCAWSLYYGYTFGSGTRLTVV.

The rearrangement joins TRBV5-4 to TRBJ1-1, with D uncertain. From germline, CDR1 is SGHNT and CDR2 YYREEE (reference sequence). Trimming took 3 bases from V and 6 from J, leaving 12 bases between them. The CDR3 has 13 amino acids. CDR3 loop: CASSSVGVPEAFF. CDR3 sequence (DNA): TGTGCCAGCAGCTCCGTGGGCGTGCCTGAAGCTTTCTTT.

The sample holds a few counts of this clone. This chain connects TRBV5-1 to TRBJ1-5; D is possibly TRBD1 (5 bases). Between the trimmed V and J ends, which lost 7 bases and 3 bases, there was a span of 11 bases. The CDR3 has 13 residues. Germline-derived CDR1 and CDR2 are SGHRS and YFSETQ. The chain's CDR3 is CASARDYNQPQHF. The CDR3 region has the DNA TGCGCCAGCGCTAGGGACTACAATCAGCCCCAGCATTTT.

This sequence joins TRBV7-2 and TRBJ1-5, with D possibly being TRBD1 (6 bases). V dropped 3 bases and J dropped 0 bases, with 15 bases sitting between them. The CDR3 length is 17 residues. Looked up from germline, CDR1 is SGHTA and CDR2 is FQGNSA. The CDR3 loop reads CASSFKDRHHSNQPQHF. In DNA form, the CDR3 reads TGTGCCAGCAGCTTTAAAGACAGGCATCATAGCAATCAGCCCCAGCATTTT.

In nucleotides, the CDR3 is TGCGCCAGCAGCGGAAAGAGGACAGCTAACACGAACACCGGGGAGCTGTTTTTT. Translating it yields CASSGKRTANTNTGELFF. The chain combines TRBV5-1 with TRBJ2-2, with D perhaps matching TRBD1 (6 bases). The CDR3 is 18 amino acids. Germline CDR1 reads SGHRS; CDR2 reads YFSETQ. V lost 4 bases and J 0 bases, leaving 19 bases between the germline ends.

In its sample, this clone was seen a few times. For the CDR3, the DNA is TGTGCCAGCAGCCCGACTAGCGGATACTCCTACGAGCAGTACTTC. It is translated as CASSPTSGYSYEQYF. V and J are TRBV11-2 and TRBJ2-7; 9 bases match TRBD2. CDR1 SGHAT and CDR2 FQNNGV come from the germline V gene. The CDR3 has 15 residues. Losses at the gene ends were 5 bases for V and 0 bases for J; bases not matched to a gene: 5.

The DNA of the CDR3 is TGTGCCAGTAGTGTGGGACAGTATAATTCACCCCTCCACTTT. Amino acid sequence: CASSVGQYNSPLHF. The genes are TRBV19 and TRBJ1-6; 7 nucleotides match TRBD1. The CDR3 covers 14 residues. The V gene's germline CDR1 is LNHDA and CDR2 SQIVND (reference sequence). V trimming: 5 bases; J trimming: 4 bases; junction bases outside the gene matches: 2.

There are a few counts of this clone. The chain uses TRBV2 and TRBJ1-2, with D possibly matching TRBD1 (6 bases). In germline, CDR1 is SNHLY, CDR2 FYNNEI. V was clipped by 4 bases and J by 2 bases, with 8 bases between them. The CDR3 contains 13 residues. CDR3 region: CASSVGANYGYTF. CDR3 in DNA: TGTGCCAGCAGTGTGGGGGCAAACTATGGCTACACCTTC.

This clone has a handful of counts. J is TRBJ1-4 and V is TRBV30, with D possibly being TRBD1 (6 bases). Trimming removed 1 base from V and 4 bases from J, with 10 bases in between. CDR1 is GTSNPN, CDR2 SVGIG, per germline (reference sequence). The CDR3 runs to 14 residues. This CDR3 reads CAWSEGGGNEKLFF. The CDR3 coding sequence is TGTGCCTGGAGTGAGGGGGGGGGTAATGAAAAACTGTTTTTT.

The rearrangement uses TRBV9 and TRBJ2-1, with TRBD2 as a possible D gene (5 bases). The CDR3 totals 16 residues. In germline, CDR1 is SGDLS, CDR2 YYNGEE. V lost 0 bases, J lost 8 bases, and 18 bases lay in between. The CDR3 loop is CASSVEGSLLRDEQFF. The CDR3 coding sequence is TGTGCCAGCAGCGTAGAAGGCAGCCTGTTGAGGGATGAGCAGTTCTTC.

This rearrangement joins TRBV5-1 to TRBJ1-1; D perhaps matches TRBD1 (6 bases). V was cut by 4 bases and J by 2 bases, with 15 bases left in between. Germline V lookup: CDR1 SGHRS, CDR2 YFSETQ. CDR3 length equals 15 residues. CDR3 sequence: CASSGGGQSNTEAFF. CDR3 in DNA: TGCGCCAGCAGCGGGGGCGGGCAGTCAAACACTGAAGCTTTCTTT.

The rearrangement links TRBV7-9 to TRBJ2-3; 16 nucleotides match TRBD2. Germline V CDR1 and CDR2: SEHNR, FQNEAQ (reference sequence). CDR3 length: 17 residues. V lost 5 bases and J lost 3; bases outside the gene matches: 5. This chain's CDR3 is CASSPGLAGGRTDTQYF. In DNA form, the CDR3 reads TGTGCCAGCAGCCCGGGACTAGCGGGGGGGCGGACAGATACGCAGTATTTT.

This rearrangement joins TRBV15 to TRBJ1-1; tentatively, D is TRBD1 (5 bases). Germline CDR1 LNHNV, CDR2 YYDKDF (reference sequence). Trimming removed 0 bases at V and 8 bases at J, with 16 bases between. This CDR3 contains 15 residues. CDR3 DNA sequence: TGTGCCACCAGCAGAGACGGGGGTCCAACCCCGGAAGCTTTCTTT. Translating it yields CATSRDGGPTPEAFF.

The rearrangement joins TRBV6-1 to TRBJ1-5, with D hard to call. The germline V and J ends were trimmed by 2 bases and 9 bases, with 14 bases remaining between them. The germline V gene encodes CDR1 MNHNS and CDR2 SASEGT. The CDR3 is 14 residues long. CDR3 sequence reads: CASSERGTLTPQHF. The CDR3, as DNA: TGTGCCAGCAGTGAAAGAGGCACCCTGACGCCCCAGCATTTT.

This clone was counted between two and nine times. V usage is TRBV5-1 and J usage is TRBJ2-7; TRBD2 agrees at 8 bases. From germline, CDR1 is SGHRS and CDR2 YFSETQ. After removal of 0 bases from V and 2 bases from J, the junction contained 10 bases not matched to a gene. The CDR3 sequence is 17 residues long. This CDR3 is CASSLAGLAGSTYEQYF. In DNA form, the CDR3 reads TGCGCCAGCAGCTTGGCCGGGCTAGCGGGTTCGACCTACGAGCAGTACTTC.

This clone occurred once. The genes are TRBV28 and TRBJ2-5; TRBD1 is a possible D gene (7 bases). Germline V gives CDR1 MDHEN, CDR2 SYDVKM. Trimming took off 5 bases at V and 2 bases at J, with 18 bases between the two ends. The CDR3 runs 16 residues. The CDR3 DNA reads as TGTGCCAGCAGTCTCTATCAGGGGGGCTCTCAAGAGACCCAGTACTTC. Amino acids: CASSLYQGGSQETQYF.

The chain carries TRBV4-3 and TRBJ1-5; D might be TRBD1 (6 bases). Germline V gene data show CDR1 as LGHNA and CDR2 as YSLEER. CDR3 size: 17 residues. Trimming left V 1 base short and J 0 bases short, with 13 bases between. CDR3 amino acids: CASSQGGGQYSNQPQHF. For the CDR3, the DNA is TGCGCCAGCAGCCAAGGGGGTGGACAGTATAGCAATCAGCCCCAGCATTTT.

The chain links TRBV19 to TRBJ1-5; tentatively, D is TRBD1 (6 bases). Germline V gene data show CDR1 as LNHDA and CDR2 as SQIVND (reference sequence). V was pared by 7 bases and J by 5 bases, with 18 bases between. This CDR3 spans 15 amino acids. CDR3 protein: CASTPDRIFYQPQHF. The CDR3 DNA sequence: TGTGCCAGTACCCCGGACAGAATTTTTTATCAGCCCCAGCATTTT.

This rearrangement joins TRBV6-1 to TRBJ2-3; 7 bases are shared with TRBD1. This CDR3 is built from 15 residues. Trimming took 8 bases from V and 3 from J; bases not matched to a gene: 11. Per germline, CDR1 MNHNS and CDR2 SASEGT. This CDR3 reads CASPRTGRPTDTQYF. CDR3 in DNA: TGTGCCAGCCCTAGGACAGGAAGGCCGACAGATACGCAGTATTTT.

This chain joins TRBV25-1 and TRBJ1-1; no definite D call. Trimming stripped 5 bases from V and 1 base from J, with 14 bases between. Germline V lookup: CDR1 MGHDK, CDR2 SYGVNS. The CDR3 has 15 amino acids. CDR3 nucleotides: TGTGCCAGCAGTCCTCTCGAACATTCGAACACTGAAGCTTTCTTT. It translates to CASSPLEHSNTEAFF.

The rearrangement joins TRBV18 to TRBJ1-2, with a tentative D call TRBD1 (5 bases). V was pared by 0 bases and J by 8 bases, with 7 bases between. Germline V CDR1 and CDR2: KGHSH, LQKENI. CDR3 size: 12 residues. CDR3 sequence (DNA): TGTGCCAGCTCACCACCAGGGGAAGGCTACACCTTC. Translation: CASSPPGEGYTF.

V usage is TRBV6-1 and J usage is TRBJ1-1; D is undetermined. Germline V gene data show CDR1 as MNHNS and CDR2 as SASEGT. V was pared by 7 bases and J by 3 bases, with 18 bases between. The CDR3 length is 15 residues. The CDR3 sequence is CASKWRVGKDTEAFF. CDR3 coding DNA: TGTGCCAGCAAATGGAGGGTGGGAAAGGACACTGAAGCTTTCTTT.

The chain employs TRBV7-3 and TRBJ2-2; tentative D call: TRBD1 (6 bases). The V end was cut by 6 bases, the J end by 7 bases, with 15 bases between. Germline CDR1 is SGHTA and CDR2 is FQGTGA. The CDR3 has 14 amino acids. The CDR3 region has the DNA TGTGCCAGCAGATTAGCAGGGGCCGGCGGGGAGCTGTTTTTT. Translating gives CASRLAGAGGELFF.

The rearrangement links TRBV7-9 to TRBJ2-5; 8 positions match TRBD2. The CDR3 spans 16 residues. CDR1 and CDR2 (germline): SEHNR, FQNEAQ (reference sequence). V lost 5 bases to trimming and J lost 4 bases; unmatched junction nucleotides: 12. CDR3 loop: CASSLGHRGGRETQYF. The CDR3 DNA reads TGTGCCAGCAGCCTGGGACACCGGGGGGGCCGAGAGACCCAGTACTTC.

In this sample, this clone turned up once. The genes are TRBV5-1 and TRBJ2-3; 7 bases agree with TRBD2. The V and J ends lost 1 base and 0 bases, in that order; junction bases with no gene match: 5. The CDR3 totals 16 residues. CDR1 SGHRS and CDR2 YFSETQ come from the germline V gene. The CDR3 protein is CASSLSGGSSTDTQYF. The CDR3 DNA reads TGCGCCAGCAGCTTGTCGGGAGGTTCTAGCACAGATACGCAGTATTTT.